These 19 T cell receptor beta chains were sequenced from one sample in a study of blood T cell repertoires in COVID-19. Clones were read by immunoSEQ multiplex PCR, and TCRdb kept only the in-frame ones, dropping some. The sample lists around 84,000 clones, roughly 90% seen once, with around 4.5% in the top ten. Sequenced: peripheral blood. These receptors were taken from a middle-aged man with active COVID-19.

V usage is TRBV29-1 and J usage is TRBJ2-7; the match to TRBD2 covers 8 bases. V shed 5 bases, J shed 4 bases, and the junction held 7 bases outside the gene matches. The CDR3 is 13 residues long. CDR1 SQVTM and CDR2 ANQGSEA come from the germline V gene. This chain's CDR3 is CSVSASGLYEQYF. The CDR3 bases are TGCAGCGTTTCGGCTAGCGGGTTGTACGAGCAGTACTTC.

The chain employs TRBV30 and TRBJ2-5; 12 bases map to TRBD1. V gave up 3 bases and J gave up 5 bases; unmatched junction bases: 7. Germline CDR1 and CDR2: GTSNPN and SVGIG (reference sequence). The CDR3 runs 15 residues. The DNA of the CDR3 is TGTGCCTGGAGGATTGGGACAGGGGGCGGGGAGACCCAGTACTTC. Encoded protein: CAWRIGTGGGETQYF.

The chain has TRBV28 and TRBJ2-5, with 10 nucleotides matching TRBD2. The germline V gene has CDR1 MDHEN and CDR2 SYDVKM. Trimming cost V 5 bases and J 3 bases; bases outside gene matches: 12. The CDR3 is made up of 17 amino acids. In nucleotides, the CDR3 is TGTGCCAGCAGTGGCAGCAAGGGACTAGCGCATGAAGAGACCCAGTACTTC. This encodes CASSGSKGLAHEETQYF.

V is TRBV18 and J is TRBJ2-2; 9 bases fit TRBD1. V gave up 0 bases and J gave up 4 bases; unmatched junction bases: 9. The CDR3 runs 18 residues. Per germline, CDR1 KGHSH and CDR2 LQKENI. The CDR3 spells CASSPPKGQGSSTGELFF. The CDR3, as DNA: TGTGCCAGCTCACCACCTAAAGGACAGGGGAGCAGCACCGGGGAGCTGTTTTTT.

V usage is TRBV19 and J usage is TRBJ1-2, with D maybe TRBD1 (6 bases). This CDR3 spans 12 amino acids. Germline loops: CDR1 LNHDA, CDR2 SQIVND (reference sequence). V was cut by 4 bases and J by 3 bases, with 6 bases left in between. CDR3 DNA sequence: TGTGCCAGTAGTAAGGGGGACTATGGCTACACCTTC. It yields the protein CASSKGDYGYTF. Using reference TRBV19 and TRBJ1-2 for the parts outside the CDR3, the full variable domain is DGGITQSPKYLFRKEGQNVTLSCEQNLNHDAMYWYRQDPGQGLRLIYYSQIVNDFQKGDIAEGYSVSREKKESFPLTVTSAQKNPTAFYLCASSKGDYGYTFGSGTRLTVV.

J is TRBJ1-1 and V is TRBV10-3; D is perhaps TRBD1 (6 bases). The germline gives CDR1 ENHRY, CDR2 SYGVKD. This CDR3 has 12 amino acids. Trimming removed 6 bases at V and 2 bases at J, with 7 bases between. CDR3 region: CAIRGQNTEAFF. CDR3 sequence (DNA): TGTGCCATCAGGGGACAAAACACTGAAGCTTTCTTT.

The chain links TRBV4-2 to TRBJ2-1; D unclear. The CDR3 covers 12 residues. Per the germline V gene, CDR1 is LGHNA and CDR2 is YNFKEQ. Trimming removed 2 bases at V and 7 bases at J, with 6 bases between. The CDR3: CASSQSRNEQFF. CDR3 coding DNA: TGTGCCAGCAGCCAAAGTAGAAATGAGCAGTTCTTC.

The V call is TRBV12-3 or TRBV12-4, the J call TRBJ2-7; the match to TRBD1 covers 8 bases. Trimming cost V 4 bases and J 6 bases; bases outside gene matches: 5. CDR3 length: 13 residues. The CDR3 nucleotides are TGTGCCAGCAGTTCTGACAGGGGCAGCGAGCAGTACTTC. The encoded protein is CASSSDRGSEQYF.

The chain combines TRBV2 with TRBJ1-6, with 9 bases identical to TRBD1. CDR1 and CDR2 from the germline V gene are SNHLY and FYNNEI. The CDR3 totals 15 residues. Unmatched junction bases numbered 7, after V lost 4 bases and J lost 9 bases. The CDR3 loop is CASSVSGTGPSPLHF. CDR3 DNA: TGTGCCAGCAGTGTATCCGGGACAGGGCCTTCACCCCTCCACTTT.

The CDR3 DNA is TGTGCCAGCAGCGCCGGTCTAGCGACCCTAGCCAAAAACATTCAGTACTTC. This translates into CASSAGLATLAKNIQYF. This chain joins TRBV7-9 and TRBJ2-4; the D gene is possibly TRBD2 (6 bases). Trimming took off 5 bases at V and 0 bases at J, with 17 bases between the two ends. The CDR3 length is 17 residues. Germline assignment: CDR1 SEHNR and CDR2 FQNEAQ (reference sequence). The full variable domain, in which reference TRBV7-9 and TRBJ2-4 provide the parts outside the CDR3, is DTGVSQNPRHKITKRGQNVTFRCDPISEHNRLYWYRQTLGQGPEFLTYFQNEAQLEKSRLLSDRFSAERPKGSFSTLEIQRTEQGDSAMYLCASSAGLATLAKNIQYFGAGTRLSVL.

CDR3 DNA sequence: TGTGCCAGCAGTTTCGAAGCGGGGGTGAGCACAGATACGCAGTATTTT. Its translation is CASSFEAGVSTDTQYF. The chain couples TRBV2 to TRBJ2-3; 8 bases align to TRBD2. V shed 5 bases, J shed 0 bases, and the junction held 7 bases outside the gene matches. CDR3 size: 16 residues. Germline V gene sequence: CDR1 SNHLY, CDR2 FYNNEI.

This rearrangement joins TRBV4-1 to TRBJ1-2, with D possibly matching TRBD1 (5 bases). Deletions cut 1 base from V and 5 bases from J, with 17 bases between. The length of the CDR3 is 16 residues. Germline V CDR1 and CDR2: MGHRA, YSYEKL. CDR3 nucleotides: TGCGCCAGCAGCCAAGTTCGACTCCAGGGTAGATATGGCTACACCTTC. Translating gives CASSQVRLQGRYGYTF.

A single count supports this clone. The chain carries TRBV7-9 and TRBJ2-5, with D tentatively TRBD1 (6 bases). This CDR3 region has 16 residues. Per the germline V gene, CDR1 is SEHNR and CDR2 is FQNEAQ (reference sequence). V dropped 5 bases and J dropped 2 bases, with 18 bases sitting between them. The CDR3 protein is CASSLKPGHKQETQYF. The CDR3 DNA is TGTGCCAGCAGCCTGAAACCGGGACATAAACAAGAGACCCAGTACTTC.

This rearrangement joins TRBV20-1 to TRBJ1-1; no reliable D call. V was shortened by 5 bases and J by 6 bases, with 10 bases between the two germline ends. In germline, CDR1 is DFQATT, CDR2 SNEGSKA (reference sequence). The CDR3 length is 11 residues. CDR3 nucleotide sequence: TGCAGTGCTCCCCGAGGCCCTGAAGCTTTCTTT. Encoded protein: CSAPRGPEAFF.

The gene calls are TRBV28 and TRBJ1-1; unclear D gene. CDR1 is MDHEN and CDR2 is SYDVKM in the germline V gene. The CDR3 is 13 residues long. Trimming left V 2 bases short and J 5 bases short, with 9 bases between. Written as DNA, the CDR3 is TGTGCCAGCAGTTTAGGCGGAAGGACTGAAGCTTTCTTT. Protein: CASSLGGRTEAFF.

The chain is built from TRBV6-1 and TRBJ2-5, with TRBD2 identical over 12 bases. Per the germline V gene, CDR1 is MNHNS and CDR2 is SASEGT. The CDR3 has 17 amino acids. V lost 0 bases to trimming and J lost 8 bases; unmatched junction nucleotides: 10. The CDR3, as DNA: TGTGCCAGCAGTGAAGCGCAACTAGCGGGGGGCAAAGGCACCCAGTACTTC. This codes for CASSEAQLAGGKGTQYF.

By share, this clone counts as medium-sized (0.01 to 0.1%). The chain is built from TRBV14 and TRBJ1-6; TRBD1 is a possible D gene (6 bases). CDR1 is SGHDN and CDR2 is FVKESK in the germline V gene. Trimming removed 0 bases at V and 10 bases at J, with 10 bases between. The CDR3 length is 14 residues. The CDR3 DNA reads TGTGCCAGCAGCCAAGACAGGGGAAACTCACCCCTCCACTTT. This encodes CASSQDRGNSPLHF.

This clone was detected once. The chain joins TRBV3-1 (or the pseudogene TRBV3-2) to TRBJ2-3, with D perhaps matching TRBD2 (7 bases). The V end lost 4 bases, the J end lost 2 bases, and 16 bases lay between the germline ends. There are 16 residues in the CDR3. Germline CDR1 reads LGHDT; CDR2 reads YNNKEL (reference sequence). The CDR3 reads CASSREAGQLTDTQYF. CDR3 in DNA: TGTGCCAGCAGCCGAGAAGCGGGACAACTCACAGATACGCAGTATTTT.

The chain uses TRBV7-2 and TRBJ1-1, with 7 bases fitting TRBD1. The CDR3 contains 13 residues. Germline trimming cut 3 bases from V and 10 bases from J; bases unmatched to any gene: 8. Germline CDR1 reads SGHTA; CDR2 reads FQGNSA. In DNA, the CDR3 is TGTGCCAGCAGCTTTCAGGGGGATTTAGGAGCTTTCTTT. This encodes CASSFQGDLGAFF.